This TCR beta chain is from a study of blood T cell repertoires in COVID-19 (dated by TCRdb to about 2020). Study-wide context: Samples from collaborators originated in the United States, Italy and Spain and spanned both the acute and convalescent phases of COVID-19. A freely available public database, intended as a resource for researchers studying the immune response to SARS-CoV-2, is where the repertoires were released. Where HLA class I and class II types were available, the types were taken from metadata supplied by the sample provider, not from assay-based typing. Nearly every sample came with metadata listing a de-identified subject ID, COVID-19 status, age in years and sex. Deeply sampled blood TCRbeta repertoires from subjects exposed to, actively infected with, or recovered from COVID-19 were included in the dataset. The prospective study material was composed of cDNA or gDNA derived from T cells, B-cell-depleted T cells, or PBMCs. Samples were obtained from the ongoing ImmuneRACE study (first 160 participants) and from some 1,200 subjects provided by 6 global collaborators. Summary of the overall study and its limitations: Clinical and demographic metadata were provided uncurated, with the amount varying by source and participant.

Participants in the prospective study were aged roughly 18 to 95 years, lived in 24 United States geographic areas, and enrolled through a virtual design. In the prospective study, cohorts were assigned on the basis of participant-reported clinical history obtained from a screening survey and a study questionnaire. In the prospective study, whole blood, serum and a nasopharyngeal or oropharyngeal swab were collected from each participant by mobile phlebotomists. Over an approximately 2-month period, participants in the prospective study had the option of providing additional blood draws and questionnaires. Before DNA extraction, blood samples from the prospective study were shipped at room temperature or frozen. Turning to this clone: Its antigen is unknown. It has no much larger one-base neighbor in the sample; base qualities were not kept.

The CDR3 contains 14 residues, cysteine and phenylalanine counted. Of all the DNA, just the CDR3 is kept, 42 bases in frame from base 1. For CDR1 and CDR2, the germline V gene (reference sequence) lists LNHDA and SQIVND. V is trimmed back by 5 bases and J by 5 bases, and the junction contains 5 bases that no gene match accounts for. TCRbeta CDR3 regions were amplified from genomic DNA using the immunoSEQ Assay, a bias-controlled multiplex PCR. Processing in the source paper ran as follows. The number of nucleated cells in each sample was estimated from the amplification of reference gene primers within the assay. To quantify the absolute abundance of each unique TCRbeta CDR3 rearrangement, sequence reads were collapsed and filtered. For each sample, productive Simpson clonality was calculated by taking the square root of Simpson's diversity index across productive rearrangements. TCRdb retrieved this table from immuneACCESS and kept in-frame rearrangements only. Not all clones are present; in checked studies, unresolved V genes account for under half, and no reason is known for the remainder. The DNA gave D and trimming, while V, J and clone size come from that table. Within this sample are about 180,000 clones, with approximately 84% of them counted one time only. The biggest ten clones account for around 1.2% of the sample.

Recombination linked TRBV19 to TRBJ1-1; 10 central bases correspond to TRBD1. The clonotype originates from a human donor with acute COVID-19. The donor label of this sample is uncertain. The sequenced material came from PBMCs or T cells enriched from blood (not recorded which). The CDR3 in this case is CASSAGQGTTEAFF. The sequence in DNA is TGTGCCAGTAGTGCGGGACAGGGGACGACTGAAGCTTTCTTT.